This TCR beta chain was sequenced for a study of blood T cell repertoires in COVID-19 (dated by TCRdb to between 2020 and 2021). In the study overall: The collaborator samples originated in the United States, Italy and Spain and spanned the acute and convalescent phases of COVID-19. The prospective study material was composed of cDNA or gDNA derived from T cells, B-cell-depleted T cells, or PBMCs. Subjects who had been exposed to COVID-19, were actively infected with it, or had recovered from it provided the deeply sampled blood TCRbeta repertoires that made up the dataset. The repertoires were released in a freely available public database intended as a resource for research on the immune response to SARS-CoV-2. Samples came from the ongoing ImmuneRACE study (first 160 participants) plus 1,254 subjects from 6 global collaborators. A de-identified subject ID, COVID-19 status, age in years and sex were almost always included in the sample metadata. Where HLA class I and class II types were available, the types were taken from metadata supplied by the sample provider, not from assay-based typing. Overall results and qualifications from the work: Clinical and demographic metadata were provided uncurated, with the amount varying by source and participant.

Worth noting for this clone: Its antigen is not yet known. No clone much larger than this one lies a single base away; base qualities are absent.

Whole blood was collected in K2EDTA tubes by collaborating institutions according to the institutions' own protocols. Collaborator samples were shipped for TCRbeta analysis as frozen whole blood, isolated PBMCs, or DNA extracted from either sample type. The immunoSEQ Assay, a bias-controlled multiplex PCR, was used to amplify TCRbeta CDR3 regions from genomic DNA. Per the original workflow: Within the assay, amplification of reference gene primers was used to estimate how many nucleated cells each sample contained. To quantify the absolute abundance of each unique TCRbeta CDR3 rearrangement, sequence reads were collapsed and filtered. For each sample, productive Simpson clonality was calculated as the square root of Simpson's diversity index over productive rearrangements. This is the immuneACCESS table as TCRdb keeps it, with only in-frame sequences that have V and J called. A part of the clones is gone; compared with another copy, unresolved V genes explain less than half, and the rest is unexplained. D and trimming were read from the DNA, whereas the V and J calls and clone size are those reported in that table. Across this sample there are some 58,000 clones, with 90% seen only once. The top ten hold about 6% of the sample.

The CDR3 contains 16 residues, cysteine and phenylalanine counted. The CDR3 DNA has 48 bases and is translated from base 1. The germline V gene (reference sequence) specifies SEHNR as CDR1 and FQNEAQ as CDR2. V ends up 4 bases short and J 8 bases short, with an unmatched junction base count of 11. The source is a man aged 35 to 55 with acute or convalescent COVID-19. Sample: peripheral blood. The V and J genes are TRBV7-9 and TRBJ1-2, with 12 junctional bases fitting TRBD1. At the DNA level, the sequence is TGTGCCAGCAGCTCCTATCCGGGACAGGGGGCGTTCGGCTACACCTTC. Its translation is CASSSYPGQGAFGYTF.